The entry that follows covers one T cell receptor (beta chain) sequence. The entry originates in a study of blood T cell repertoires in COVID-19. Original methodology: Scientists estimated how many nucleated cells there were by amplifying reference gene primers. Profiled with immunoSEQ multiplex PCR; TCRdb holds only in-frame clones, not every one. From that table come the V and J calls and clone size; the DNA was used to work out D and trimming. The sample records under 300,000 clones, roughly four fifths being singletons. V gave up 8 bases and J gave up 8 bases; unmatched junction bases: 18. CDR3 length: 17 residues. Germline CDR1 reads SEHNR; CDR2 reads FQNEAQ (reference sequence). Individuals drawn from 24 US areas were roughly 18 to 100 years old. In assigning cohorts, the study relied on participant-reported clinical history.

The clonotype comes from a middle-aged man who had recovered from COVID-19. Sequenced sample: PBMCs or T cells enriched from blood (not recorded which). The rearrangement uses TRBV7-9 and TRBJ2-1; 10 bases line up with TRBD2. Written as DNA, the CDR3 is TGTGCCAGCGATGACTCTGGACTAGCGGTCCTGTCCGATGAGCAGTTCTTC. It yields the protein CASDDSGLAVLSDEQFF.